This T cell receptor (beta chain) stems from a study of a mutant IDH1 vaccine in newly diagnosed glioma. Comment on this clone: The antigen is not known.

Regarding time point: week 47, end of study. In the vaccine, a single dose held 300 ug of the mutant IDH1 20-mer peptide, along with topical imiquimod. There are 15 residues in the CDR3. Germline lookup yields CDR1 LNHNV and CDR2 YYDKDF (reference sequence). Between the trimmed V and J ends, which lost 0 bases and 3 bases, there was a span of 11 bases. Generated by immunoSEQ multiplex PCR, the TCRdb table keeps only in-frame clones and is missing some. Counted here are 40,000 to 50,000 clones, around 82% occurring once; the ten biggest clones make up around a sixth. The sequence was obtained from a young man with glioma. Some clones in this sample may be carry-over from other donors' samples. The source material was PBMCs, sampled from a glioma patient whose treatment included an IDH1 peptide vaccine. The rearrangement uses TRBV15 and TRBJ2-5, with D unresolved. CDR3 in amino acids: CATSRDGRGEETQYF. The DNA of the CDR3 is TGTGCCACCAGCAGAGATGGGCGCGGCGAAGAGACCCAGTACTTC.